Shown below are 6 T cell receptor beta chains from a single sample sequenced in a study of intratumoral heterogeneity in liver cancer. Some clones are missing from TCRdb's copy, which holds only in-frame ones; the method was immunoSEQ multiplex PCR. The table lists thousands of clones, about 70% of them singletons. Multiple geographically separated regions of the hepatocellular carcinoma nodule were sampled separately. This material consisted of tumor tissue, taken before any cancer treatment. Source of these receptors: a woman aged 70-85 years with hepatocellular carcinoma.

CDR3: CASSPTPSGLNQETQYF. DNA of the CDR3: TGTGCCAGCAGCCCGACCCCTAGCGGACTAAACCAAGAGACCCAGTACTTC. The chain combines TRBV7-8 with TRBJ2-5, with 7 bases matching TRBD2. The length of the CDR3 is 17 residues. Germline V gene lookup returns CDR1 SGHVS and CDR2 FQNEAQ. Unmatched junction bases numbered 12, after V lost 5 bases and J lost 0 bases.

The rearrangement links TRBV28 to TRBJ2-3; D is ambiguous. The CDR3 has 14 amino acids. Per germline, CDR1 MDHEN and CDR2 SYDVKM. V lost 5 bases, J lost 4 bases, and 13 bases lay in between. CDR3 sequence reads: CASSAPTISDTQYF. Written as DNA, the CDR3 is TGTGCCAGCAGTGCCCCTACTATCTCAGATACGCAGTATTTT.

This chain connects TRBV6-5 to TRBJ1-2, with TRBD1 identical over 9 bases. From germline, CDR1 is MNHEY and CDR2 SVGAGI. This CDR3 has 12 residues. Trimming took 6 bases from V and 8 from J; bases not matched to a gene: 4. The CDR3 DNA is TGTGCCAGCAGATCACAGGGGGCCGGCTACACCTTC. Residues: CASRSQGAGYTF.

In this sample, this clone is large. CDR3 sequence (DNA): TGTGCCTGGAGTGGCCCTCGGACTAGCGGCGGCGAGCAGTACTTC. It specifies CAWSGPRTSGGEQYF. The V call is TRBV30, the J call TRBJ2-7; 10 nucleotides align to TRBD2. CDR1 and CDR2 (germline): GTSNPN, SVGIG (reference sequence). Germline trimming cut 1 base from V and 6 bases from J; bases unmatched to any gene: 9. The CDR3 covers 15 residues.

This clone has only a few counts. The V call is TRBV5-1, the J call TRBJ1-2; D call uncertain. The CDR3 length is 13 residues. V was shortened by 4 bases and J by 4 bases, with 11 bases between the two germline ends. Germline V CDR1 and CDR2: SGHRS, YFSETQ. CDR3 sequence reads: CASSPGEGYGYTF. The CDR3 DNA reads as TGCGCCAGCAGCCCCGGGGAGGGCTATGGCTACACCTTC.

This sequence joins TRBV19 and TRBJ1-5; no reliable D call. The germline V gene encodes CDR1 LNHDA and CDR2 SQIVND (reference sequence). The germline V and J ends were trimmed by 2 bases and 8 bases, with 10 bases remaining between them. The CDR3 extends over 13 amino acids. The CDR3 loop reads CASSIFQAEPQHF. The CDR3 DNA follows: TGTGCCAGTAGTATATTTCAGGCAGAGCCCCAGCATTTT. Based on the CDR3 plus reference TRBV19 and TRBJ1-5, the full variable domain is DGGITQSPKYLFRKEGQNVTLSCEQNLNHDAMYWYRQDPGQGLRLIYYSQIVNDFQKGDIAEGYSVSREKKESFPLTVTSAQKNPTAFYLCASSIFQAEPQHFGDGTRLSIL.